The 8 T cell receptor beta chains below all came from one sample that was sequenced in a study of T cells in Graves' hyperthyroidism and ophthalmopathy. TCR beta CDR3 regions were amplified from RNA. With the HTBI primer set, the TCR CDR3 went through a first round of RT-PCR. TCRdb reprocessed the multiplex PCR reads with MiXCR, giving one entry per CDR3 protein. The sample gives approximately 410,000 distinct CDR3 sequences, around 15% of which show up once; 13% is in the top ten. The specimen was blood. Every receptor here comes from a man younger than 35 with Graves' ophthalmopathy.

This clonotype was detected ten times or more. The CDR3 nucleotides are TGTGCCAGCAGAATAGGGACAGGGGTTTTTGGCTACACCTTC. Amino acid sequence: CASRIGTGVFGYTF. The chain couples TRBV28 to TRBJ1-2, with 10 positions matching TRBD1. Trimming removed 6 bases from V and 7 bases from J; junction bases left unmatched: 8. The CDR3 has 14 amino acids. CDR1 is MDHEN and CDR2 is SYDVKM in the germline V gene.

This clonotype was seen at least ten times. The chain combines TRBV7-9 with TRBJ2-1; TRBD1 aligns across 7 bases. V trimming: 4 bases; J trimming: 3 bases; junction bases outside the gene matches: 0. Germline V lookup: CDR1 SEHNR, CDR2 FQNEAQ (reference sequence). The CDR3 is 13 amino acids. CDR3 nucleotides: TGTGCCAGCAGCTACAGGGGCTACAATGAGCAGTTCTTC. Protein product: CASSYRGYNEQFF.

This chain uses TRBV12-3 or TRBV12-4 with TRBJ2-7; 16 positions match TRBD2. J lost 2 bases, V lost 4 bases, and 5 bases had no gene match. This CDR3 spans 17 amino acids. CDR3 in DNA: TGTGCCAGCAGTTCCCCGGGACTAGCGGGAGGGGCCTACGAGCAGTACTTC. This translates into CASSSPGLAGGAYEQYF.

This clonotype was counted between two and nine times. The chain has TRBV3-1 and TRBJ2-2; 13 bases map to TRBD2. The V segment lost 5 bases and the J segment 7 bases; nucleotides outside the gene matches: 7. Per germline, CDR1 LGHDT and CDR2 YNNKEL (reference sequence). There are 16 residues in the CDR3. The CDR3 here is CASSTRLAGGIGELFF. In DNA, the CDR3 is TGTGCCAGCAGCACCCGACTAGCGGGAGGAATCGGGGAGCTGTTTTTT.

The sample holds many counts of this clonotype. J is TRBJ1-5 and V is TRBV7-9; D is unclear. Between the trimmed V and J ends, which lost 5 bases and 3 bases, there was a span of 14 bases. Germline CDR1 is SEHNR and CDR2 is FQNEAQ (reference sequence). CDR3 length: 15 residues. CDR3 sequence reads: CASSQDGIHNQPQHF. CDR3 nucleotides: TGTGCCAGCAGCCAGGACGGGATTCACAATCAGCCCCAGCATTTT.

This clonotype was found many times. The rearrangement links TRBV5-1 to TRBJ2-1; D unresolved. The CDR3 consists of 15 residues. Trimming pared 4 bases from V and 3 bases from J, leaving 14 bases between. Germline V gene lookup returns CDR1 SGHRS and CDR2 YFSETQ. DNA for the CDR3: TGCGCCAGCAGCCCAAGCAGCAACGACTACAATGAGCAGTTCTTC. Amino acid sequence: CASSPSSNDYNEQFF.

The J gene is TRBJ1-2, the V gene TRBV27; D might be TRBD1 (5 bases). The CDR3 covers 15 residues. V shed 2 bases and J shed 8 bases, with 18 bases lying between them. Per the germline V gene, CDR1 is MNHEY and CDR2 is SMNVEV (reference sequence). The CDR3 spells CASSLAPQGFGGYTF. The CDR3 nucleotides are TGTGCCAGCAGTTTAGCCCCGCAGGGCTTTGGGGGCTACACCTTC.

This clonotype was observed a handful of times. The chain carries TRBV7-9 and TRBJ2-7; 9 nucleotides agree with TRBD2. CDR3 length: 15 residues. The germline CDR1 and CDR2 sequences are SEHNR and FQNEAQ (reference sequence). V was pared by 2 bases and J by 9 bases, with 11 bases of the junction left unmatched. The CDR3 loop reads CASSLLAGGLHVQYF. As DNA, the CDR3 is TGTGCCAGCAGCTTACTCGCGGGAGGGCTCCACGTGCAGTACTTC.